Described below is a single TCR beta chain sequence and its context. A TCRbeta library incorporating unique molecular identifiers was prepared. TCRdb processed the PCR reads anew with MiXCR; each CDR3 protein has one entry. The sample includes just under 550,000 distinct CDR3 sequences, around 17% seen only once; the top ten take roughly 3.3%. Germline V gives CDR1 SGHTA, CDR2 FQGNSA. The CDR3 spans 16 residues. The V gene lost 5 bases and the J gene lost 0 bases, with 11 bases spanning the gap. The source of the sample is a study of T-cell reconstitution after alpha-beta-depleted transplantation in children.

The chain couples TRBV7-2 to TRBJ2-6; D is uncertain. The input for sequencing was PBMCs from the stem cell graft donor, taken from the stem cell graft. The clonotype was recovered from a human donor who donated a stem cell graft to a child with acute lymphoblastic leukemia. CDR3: CASSGRRSSGANVLTF. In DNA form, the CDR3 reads TGTGCCAGCAGCGGAAGACGGAGCTCTGGGGCCAACGTCCTGACTTTC.